Shown below are 21 T cell receptor beta chains from a single sample sequenced in a study of Tregs in tolerant kidney transplant recipients. The assay was immunoSEQ multiplex PCR, and TCRdb's table has in-frame clones only and misses some. The sample gives about 50,000 clones, more than 70% of which show up once; roughly a sixth is in the top ten. The nonmyeloablative bone marrow transplants came from related graft donors, with transient mixed chimerism. Here the sequenced sample was CD8+ T cells from blood (PBMCs), taken 12 months after the transplant. These receptors all stem from a human patient who received a combined kidney and bone marrow transplant. A share of the T cells may be of graft donor origin.

The chain uses TRBV29-1 and TRBJ2-2, with D tentatively TRBD1 (5 bases). The CDR3 length is 15 residues. Between the trimmed V and J ends, which lost 7 bases and 0 bases, there was a span of 15 bases. CDR1 is SQVTM, CDR2 ANQGSEA, per germline. CDR3 nucleotides: TGCAGCGCCCAAAACAGGAATGCGAACACCGGGGAGCTGTTTTTT. As protein: CSAQNRNANTGELFF.

This clone was observed a single time. The chain is built from TRBV7-6 and TRBJ2-3; tentatively, D is TRBD1 (5 bases). Trimming stripped 3 bases from V and 6 bases from J, with 13 bases between. Germline V lookup: CDR1 SGHVS, CDR2 FNYEAQ. The CDR3 contains 14 residues. This CDR3 is CASSLGLGSDTQYF. Here the CDR3 DNA reads TGTGCCAGCAGCTTGGGGCTGGGATCTGATACGCAGTATTTT.

This chain uses TRBV4-1 with TRBJ1-1, with 11 bases lining up with TRBD1. V shed 3 bases, J shed 2 bases, and the junction held 5 bases outside the gene matches. This CDR3 is built from 16 residues. Germline V gives CDR1 MGHRA, CDR2 YSYEKL. CDR3 protein: CASSHWTGGENTEAFF. CDR3 nucleotide sequence: TGCGCCAGCAGCCACTGGACAGGGGGCGAAAACACTGAAGCTTTCTTT.

Here the CDR3 reads CASSLTGLDTDTQYF. The CDR3 DNA reads TGTGCCAGCAGTCTTACAGGGCTGGACACAGATACGCAGTATTTT. The chain links TRBV28 to TRBJ2-3; D is perhaps TRBD1 (6 bases). The germline V gene has CDR1 MDHEN and CDR2 SYDVKM. This CDR3 contains 15 residues. Trimming removed 5 bases at V and 2 bases at J, with 14 bases between.

CDR3 protein: CASRQESHYEQYF. The CDR3 DNA is TGTGCCAGTAGACAGGAAAGTCACTACGAGCAGTACTTC. V usage is TRBV6-1 and J usage is TRBJ2-7, with D possibly being TRBD1 (6 bases). Germline lookup yields CDR1 MNHNS and CDR2 SASEGT. The CDR3 extends over 13 amino acids. With 9 bases removed from V and 3 bases from J, the gap between germline ends came to 15 bases.

The CDR3 bases are TGTGCCAGCAGCTTAGATGTAGGACACTCTGGGGCCAACGTCCTGACTTTC. Amino acids: CASSLDVGHSGANVLTF. The chain is built from TRBV7-2 and TRBJ2-6, with a tentative D call TRBD1 (5 bases). CDR1 is SGHTA and CDR2 is FQGNSA in the germline V gene. CDR3 length: 17 amino acids. Trimming removed 1 base at V and 0 bases at J, with 10 bases between.

The J gene is TRBJ2-7, the V gene TRBV27; TRBD2 matches 11 bases. V lost 8 bases and J lost 1; bases outside the gene matches: 4. Germline CDR1 is MNHEY and CDR2 is SMNVEV (reference sequence). This CDR3 contains 14 residues. CDR3 bases: TGTGCCAGCGGTCTAGCGGGGGGATCCTACGAGCAGTACTTC. Its translation: CASGLAGGSYEQYF.

The chain is built from TRBV21-1 and TRBJ2-5; TRBD2 is the table's D call and was not checked against the DNA. TRBV21-1 represents a pseudogene. CDR3 size: 15 residues. CDR3: CASSPPGTSTETQYF. CDR3 nucleotide sequence: TGTGCCAGCAGCCCACCGGGGACTAGCACTGAGACCCAGTACTTC.

J is TRBJ2-1 and V is TRBV9; 9 bases are a match to TRBD2. CDR1 and CDR2 (germline): SGDLS, YYNGEE. With 2 bases clipped from V and 2 bases from J, the junction kept 2 bases outside the gene matches. CDR3 length equals 15 residues. CDR3 in amino acids: CASSVGGGAYNEQFF. Written as DNA, the CDR3 is TGTGCCAGCAGCGTTGGCGGGGGGGCCTACAATGAGCAGTTCTTC.

CDR3 DNA: TGTGCCAGCAGCTTCGTAGCCGGCGGGACAGATACGCAGTATTTT. Translation gives CASSFVAGGTDTQYF. The J gene is TRBJ2-3, the V gene TRBV7-6, with D possibly TRBD2 on 5 matching bases. Germline V gene lookup returns CDR1 SGHVS and CDR2 FNYEAQ. V shed 3 bases and J shed 3 bases, with 13 bases lying between them. CDR3 length: 15 amino acids.

Here the CDR3 reads CASTTTGTGCWETQYF. The CDR3 nucleotides read TGTGCCAGTACAACTACCGGGACAGGGTGTTGGGAGACCCAGTACTTC. The V and J genes are TRBV6-4 and TRBJ2-5; 9 nucleotides agree with TRBD1. With 9 bases clipped from V and 5 bases from J, the junction kept 16 bases outside the gene matches. The CDR3 has 16 amino acids. Germline CDR1 reads MRHNA; CDR2 reads SNTAGT.

V and J are TRBV27 and TRBJ1-5, with 7 bases lining up with TRBD1. CDR1 is MNHEY, CDR2 SMNVEV, per germline (reference sequence). The CDR3 extends over 15 amino acids. J was trimmed by 4 bases and V by 2 bases; bases with no gene match: 5. In DNA form, the CDR3 reads TGTGCCAGCAGTTTAGAGGGGGCCGGGAATCAGCCCCAGCATTTT. This encodes CASSLEGAGNQPQHF.

The J gene is TRBJ1-5, the V gene TRBV19; D is unresolved. Germline assignment: CDR1 LNHDA and CDR2 SQIVND (reference sequence). There are 15 residues in the CDR3. Trimming took off 2 bases at V and 0 bases at J, with 8 bases between the two ends. DNA of the CDR3: TGTGCCAGTAGTATATGGCAGTTTAGCAATCAGCCCCAGCATTTT. Residues: CASSIWQFSNQPQHF.

The genes are TRBV18 and TRBJ1-5; D gene unclear. Trimming removed 3 bases from V and 0 bases from J, with 12 bases in between. CDR3 length equals 16 residues. Germline CDR1 and CDR2: KGHSH and LQKENI. The CDR3 DNA reads as TGTGCCAGCTCACCCCGGGGAGATAATAGCAATCAGCCCCAGCATTTT. It specifies CASSPRGDNSNQPQHF.

The chain links TRBV29-1 to TRBJ1-2; TRBD1 matches at 10 bases. J was trimmed by 6 bases and V by 6 bases; bases with no gene match: 1. There are 11 residues in the CDR3. Germline CDR1 is SQVTM and CDR2 is ANQGSEA. CDR3 residues: CSVGTGDGYTF. CDR3 DNA: TGCAGCGTCGGGACAGGGGATGGCTACACCTTC.

The rearrangement uses TRBV13 and TRBJ1-1; D may be TRBD1 (5 bases). Trimming removed 3 bases at V and 4 bases at J, with 9 bases between. CDR3 size: 13 residues. Germline V lookup: CDR1 PRHDT, CDR2 FYEKMQ (reference sequence). CDR3 in DNA: TGTGCCAGCAGCTTTAGGGGTTCCACTGAAGCTTTCTTT. Protein product: CASSFRGSTEAFF.

V is TRBV15 and J is TRBJ2-5, with 9 bases aligning to TRBD2. The assigned J gene may be wrong: the sequence end matches TRBJ2-7 better. The CDR3 covers 14 residues. Per the germline V gene, CDR1 is LNHNV and CDR2 is YYDKDF (reference sequence). The CDR3 protein is CATSAVAGAYEQYF. CDR3 in DNA: TGTGCCACCAGCGCGGTAGCGGGGGCCTACGAGCAGTACTTC.

The CDR3 region is CASSQVTGGELFF. CDR3 coding DNA: TGTGCCAGCAGCCAAGTCACGGGCGGGGAGCTGTTTTTT. This rearrangement joins TRBV14 to TRBJ2-2; D call uncertain. The CDR3 spans 13 residues. Germline-derived CDR1 and CDR2 are SGHDN and FVKESK. V lost 1 base, J lost 7 bases, and 7 bases lay in between.

This clone was seen once. This chain joins TRBV7-2 and TRBJ2-3, with D hard to call. In germline, CDR1 is SGHTA, CDR2 FQGNSA. Trimming took off 4 bases at V and 1 base at J, with 6 bases between the two ends. The CDR3 totals 13 residues. The CDR3 DNA is TGTGCCAGCAGCTCGCCGGGCACAGATACGCAGTATTTT. Its translation is CASSSPGTDTQYF.

The chain recombines TRBV7-6 with TRBJ2-3; possible D gene TRBD2, 5 bases. The germline gives CDR1 SGHVS, CDR2 FNYEAQ. V shed 2 bases and J shed 2 bases, with 14 bases lying between them. The CDR3 sequence is 16 residues long. CDR3 sequence: CASSLSAAAFTDTQYF. As DNA, the CDR3 is TGTGCCAGCAGCTTATCAGCAGCGGCCTTCACAGATACGCAGTATTTT.

The chain is built from TRBV4-1 and TRBJ2-7; D may be TRBD1 (6 bases). Germline loops: CDR1 MGHRA, CDR2 YSYEKL. The V end lost 1 base, the J end lost 2 bases, and 12 bases lay between the germline ends. The CDR3 runs to 15 residues. The chain's CDR3 is CASSQGQDLTYEQYF. CDR3 coding DNA: TGCGCCAGCAGCCAAGGACAGGACTTGACCTACGAGCAGTACTTC.